The 7 T cell receptor beta chains given below trace back to one sample, sequenced in a study of blood T cells in healthy people across ages. For the second PCR, which ran for about 7 to 11 cycles, a sample-barcoded 5' primer and a J-beta primer mix were used. TCRdb processed the 5' RACE reads anew with MiXCR; each CDR3 protein has one entry. The sample gives about 1.6 million distinct CDR3 sequences, roughly 32% of which show up once; approximately 11% is in the top ten. Material for sequencing was blood. Every receptor here comes from a woman in her twenties or thirties in good health.

The chain employs TRBV20-1 and TRBJ2-3; possible D gene TRBD2, 6 bases. CDR3 length: 16 residues. CDR1 DFQATT and CDR2 SNEGSKA come from the germline V gene (reference sequence). Trimming took 3 bases from V and 0 from J, leaving 16 bases between them. DNA for the CDR3: TGCAGTGCTAGTGGGTCCCTAGCGTTTAGCACAGATACGCAGTATTTT. It yields the protein CSASGSLAFSTDTQYF.

On this clonotype: With a much larger clone just one base away, this may be a read error. The chain has TRBV6-5 and TRBJ1-4; no clear D gene. The CDR3 is made up of 13 amino acids. Germline V gene data show CDR1 as MNHEY and CDR2 as SVGAGI. CDR3 DNA sequence: TGTGCCAGCAGTTACAGGGTTGGCGAAAAACGGTTTTTT. It codes for CASSYRVGEKRFF.

The sample holds a few counts of this clonotype. V and J are TRBV5-1 and TRBJ2-7, with D maybe TRBD1 (6 bases). Trimming shortened V by 3 bases and J by 3 bases, and 13 bases separated the two germline ends. The germline V gene encodes CDR1 SGHRS and CDR2 YFSETQ. This CDR3 is 14 amino acids long. CDR3 nucleotide sequence: TGCGCCAGCAGCTGGCCGGGACACAGCTACGAGCAGTACTTC. Amino acids: CASSWPGHSYEQYF.

V and J are TRBV7-6 and TRBJ2-2; D gene uncertain. CDR3 length: 14 amino acids. With 2 bases removed from V and 1 base from J, the gap between germline ends came to 5 bases. The germline V gene encodes CDR1 SGHVS and CDR2 FNYEAQ. The DNA for the CDR3 is TGTGCCAGCAGCTTAAATGTGAACACCGGGGAGCTGTTTTTT. Residues: CASSLNVNTGELFF.

The CDR3 nucleotides are TGTGCCAGCAGCTTAACGAAGGAATTCACTGAAGCTTTCTTT. Translating it yields CASSLTKEFTEAFF. The chain joins TRBV11-2 to TRBJ1-1, with D uncertain. Germline V CDR1 and CDR2: SGHAT, FQNNGV. The CDR3 length is 14 residues. V lost 2 bases to trimming and J lost 4 bases, with 11 bases between them.

In its sample, this clonotype was seen once. CDR3 DNA sequence: TGTGCCAGCAGTCTCCGGGGGGGGGCATTGGGCGAGCAGTACTTC. As protein: CASSLRGGALGEQYF. V usage is TRBV6-1 and J usage is TRBJ2-5; the match to TRBD2 covers 8 bases. The closer fit of TRBJ2-7 to the DNA end suggests the J call may be wrong. The CDR3 is 15 residues long. Germline V lookup: CDR1 MNHNS, CDR2 SASEGT.

The chain employs TRBV28 and TRBJ1-4; D gene unclear. V was shortened by 5 bases and J by 6 bases, with 16 bases between the two germline ends. Germline CDR1 is MDHEN and CDR2 is SYDVKM. The CDR3 runs to 15 residues. Written as DNA, the CDR3 is TGTGCCAGCAGTCAGTGGACGGTGGGAGATGAAAAACTGTTTTTT. This sequence encodes CASSQWTVGDEKLFF.